This T cell receptor beta chain was identified during a study of blood T cell repertoires in COVID-19. Study-level background: T cells, B-cell-depleted T cells, or PBMCs provided the cDNA or gDNA that served as material.

Cohort 3 donors counted as recovered after two negative PCRs, clearance, or resolved symptoms. CDR3 length: 14 amino acids. Germline-derived CDR1 and CDR2 are SEHNR and FQNEAQ (reference sequence). V gave up 3 bases and J gave up 3 bases; unmatched junction bases: 3. This table comes from immunoSEQ multiplex PCR, and its TCRdb copy is limited to in-frame clones, with some not included. The table lists under 350,000 clones, around nine tenths of them singletons. Sequencing used PBMCs or T cells enriched from blood (not recorded which). This receptor was taken from a woman aged 60-70 years who had recovered from COVID-19. The chain has TRBV7-9 and TRBJ2-7, with 9 nucleotides matching TRBD1. CDR3 protein: CASSFGQGYYEQYF. For the CDR3, the DNA is TGTGCCAGCAGCTTCGGACAGGGGTACTACGAGCAGTACTTC.